This is a list of T cell receptor beta chains from one sample in a study of response to subunit inactivated influenza vaccine. In TCRdb, the RT-PCR reads were re-called with MiXCR into one record per CDR3 protein. The sample carries hundreds of thousands of distinct CDR3 sequences, approximately 12% recorded once. The sequences come from PBMCs from blood, collected on the day of vaccination. The receptors derive from a man aged 50 to 59 who received an inactivated influenza vaccine. Each CDR3 is given without its conserved first and last residue. Fields, in order: D gene, J gene, V gene, CDR3 protein. D genes are given only for firm matches.

d_call: .
j_call: TRBJ1-2
v_call: TRBV29-1
cdr3_aa: SVDGGAHYGYT

d_call: TRBD1
j_call: TRBJ2-7
v_call: TRBV12-3/TRBV12-4
cdr3_aa: ASSLAAGTDIYEQY

d_call: TRBD1
j_call: TRBJ2-5
v_call: TRBV28
cdr3_aa: ASSSRDRGVQETQY

d_call: .
j_call: TRBJ2-7
v_call: TRBV29-1
cdr3_aa: SVESGGQY

d_call: .
j_call: TRBJ1-5
v_call: TRBV6-5
cdr3_aa: ASSYRQGSNQPQH

d_call: .
j_call: TRBJ2-3
v_call: TRBV6-2/TRBV6-3
cdr3_aa: ASRLWRGTDTQY

d_call: TRBD1
j_call: TRBJ1-5
v_call: TRBV4-2
cdr3_aa: ASSPNQGAALYQPQH

d_call: TRBD1
j_call: TRBJ2-5
v_call: TRBV6-5
cdr3_aa: ASSYSGQGPWETQY

d_call: TRBD2
j_call: TRBJ2-6
v_call: TRBV6-5
cdr3_aa: ASSYGPGRTGANVLT

d_call: TRBD2
j_call: TRBJ2-5
v_call: TRBV12-3/TRBV12-4
cdr3_aa: ASRLGLAGGTSQETQY

d_call: .
j_call: TRBJ2-2
v_call: TRBV5-1
cdr3_aa: ASSIEGLNTGELF

d_call: .
j_call: TRBJ2-1
v_call: TRBV29-1
cdr3_aa: SVPMVAINEQF

d_call: TRBD1
j_call: TRBJ2-3
v_call: TRBV5-1
cdr3_aa: ASSRGQGPGTDTQY

d_call: .
j_call: TRBJ2-7
v_call: TRBV7-9
cdr3_aa: ASSSSSASYEQY

d_call: TRBD1
j_call: TRBJ1-1
v_call: TRBV7-9
cdr3_aa: ASSARQGGGTEAF

d_call: .
j_call: TRBJ2-5
v_call: TRBV12-3/TRBV12-4
cdr3_aa: ASSLVWEPSGDQY

d_call: TRBD2
j_call: TRBJ2-1
v_call: TRBV12-3/TRBV12-4
cdr3_aa: ASSWTSGKDEQF

d_call: .
j_call: TRBJ2-2
v_call: TRBV5-1
cdr3_aa: ASSLAPTIRTGELF

d_call: .
j_call: TRBJ2-5
v_call: TRBV7-2
cdr3_aa: ASSLALIQETQY

d_call: .
j_call: TRBJ2-5
v_call: TRBV28
cdr3_aa: ASSSPSSRETQY

d_call: TRBD1
j_call: TRBJ2-5
v_call: TRBV4-3
cdr3_aa: ASSHRTGLGETQY

d_call: .
j_call: TRBJ2-1
v_call: TRBV12-3/TRBV12-4
cdr3_aa: ASRSTSNEQF

d_call: .
j_call: TRBJ2-1
v_call: TRBV24-1
cdr3_aa: ATSDPGNLDNEQF